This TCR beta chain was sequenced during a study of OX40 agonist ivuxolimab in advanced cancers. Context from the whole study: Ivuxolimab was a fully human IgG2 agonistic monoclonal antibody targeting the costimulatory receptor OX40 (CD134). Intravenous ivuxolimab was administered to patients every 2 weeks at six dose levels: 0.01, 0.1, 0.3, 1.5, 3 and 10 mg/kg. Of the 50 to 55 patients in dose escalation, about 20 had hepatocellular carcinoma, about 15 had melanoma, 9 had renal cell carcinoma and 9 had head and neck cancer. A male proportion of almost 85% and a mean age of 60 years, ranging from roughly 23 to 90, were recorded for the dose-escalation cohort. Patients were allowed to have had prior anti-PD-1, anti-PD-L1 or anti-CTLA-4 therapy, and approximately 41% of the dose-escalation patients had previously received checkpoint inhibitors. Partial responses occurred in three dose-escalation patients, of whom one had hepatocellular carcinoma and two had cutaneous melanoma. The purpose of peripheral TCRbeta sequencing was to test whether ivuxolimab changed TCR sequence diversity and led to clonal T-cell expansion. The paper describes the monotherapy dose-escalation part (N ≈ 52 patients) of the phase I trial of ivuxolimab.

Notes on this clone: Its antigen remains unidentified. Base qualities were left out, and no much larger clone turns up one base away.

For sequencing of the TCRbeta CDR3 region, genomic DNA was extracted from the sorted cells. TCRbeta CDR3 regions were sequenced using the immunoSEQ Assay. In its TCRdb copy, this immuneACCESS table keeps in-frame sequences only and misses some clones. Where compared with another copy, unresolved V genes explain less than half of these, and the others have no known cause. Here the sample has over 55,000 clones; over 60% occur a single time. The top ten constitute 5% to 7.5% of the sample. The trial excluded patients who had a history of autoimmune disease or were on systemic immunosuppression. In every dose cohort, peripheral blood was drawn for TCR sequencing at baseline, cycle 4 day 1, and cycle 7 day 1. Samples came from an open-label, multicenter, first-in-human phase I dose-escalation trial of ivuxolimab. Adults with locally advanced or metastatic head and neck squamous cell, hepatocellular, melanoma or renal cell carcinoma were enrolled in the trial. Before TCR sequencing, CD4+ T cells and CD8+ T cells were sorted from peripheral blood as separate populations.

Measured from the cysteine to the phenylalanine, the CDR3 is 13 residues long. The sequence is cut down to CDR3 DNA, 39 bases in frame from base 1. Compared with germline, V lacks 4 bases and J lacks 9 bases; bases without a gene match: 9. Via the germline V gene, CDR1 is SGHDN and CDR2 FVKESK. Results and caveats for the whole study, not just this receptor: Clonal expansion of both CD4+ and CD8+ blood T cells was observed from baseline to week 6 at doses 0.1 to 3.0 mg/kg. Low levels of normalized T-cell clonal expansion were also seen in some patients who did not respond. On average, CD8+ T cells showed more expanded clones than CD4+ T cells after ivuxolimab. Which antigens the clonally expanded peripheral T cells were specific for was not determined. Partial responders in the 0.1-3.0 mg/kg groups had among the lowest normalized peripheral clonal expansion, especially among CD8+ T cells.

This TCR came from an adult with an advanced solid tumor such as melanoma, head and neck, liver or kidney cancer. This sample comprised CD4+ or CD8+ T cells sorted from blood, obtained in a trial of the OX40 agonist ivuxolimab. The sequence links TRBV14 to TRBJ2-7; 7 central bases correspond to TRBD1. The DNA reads TGTGCCAGCAGCCTACAGACAGGGATGGCGCAGTACTTC. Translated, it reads CASSLQTGMAQYF.